The 21 T cell receptor beta chains below were found in one sample sequenced in a study of CD8 T cells in ankylosing spondylitis. TCRdb processed the 5' RACE reads anew with MiXCR; each CDR3 protein has one entry. The data contain fewer than 250,000 distinct CDR3 sequences, roughly 32% of them singletons. What was sequenced was blood, either unsorted or a sorted T cell fraction (not recorded which). All receptors come from a male donor with ankylosing spondylitis or in good health (not recorded which).

This clonotype has a count of ten or more. The chain combines TRBV20-1 with TRBJ2-7; D call uncertain. From germline, CDR1 is DFQATT and CDR2 SNEGSKA (reference sequence). V lost 4 bases and J lost 1, with 5 bases in between. The CDR3 consists of 11 residues. The CDR3 DNA sequence: TGCAGTGCTAAAACTTCCTACGAGCAGTACTTC. Protein: CSAKTSYEQYF.

There are a few counts of this clonotype. This chain uses TRBV20-1 with TRBJ1-2; 9 positions match TRBD1. V lost 5 bases, J lost 6 bases, and 16 bases stayed unmatched. This CDR3 is built from 16 residues. Germline V lookup: CDR1 DFQATT, CDR2 SNEGSKA (reference sequence). CDR3 in DNA: TGCAGTGCTGTTGGAATGGGACAGGGTATTTCGGATGGCTACACCTTC. Protein product: CSAVGMGQGISDGYTF.

V gene TRBV11-2 combines with J gene TRBJ2-7; 9 nucleotides line up with TRBD2. The CDR3 totals 16 residues. Germline V CDR1 and CDR2: SGHAT, FQNNGV. J gave up 1 base and V 5 bases, and 9 bases lay outside the gene matches. This chain's CDR3 is CASSVLKRGASYEQYF. CDR3 nucleotides: TGTGCCAGCAGCGTCCTAAAGCGGGGGGCGTCCTACGAGCAGTACTTC.

The chain is built from TRBV12-3 or TRBV12-4 and TRBJ2-3; D unresolved. The CDR3 is 14 residues long. The V and J ends lost 3 bases and 0 bases respectively, with 7 bases between them. CDR3 DNA sequence: TGTGCCAGCAGTTTGTTCAGTAGCACAGATACGCAGTATTTT. It is translated as CASSLFSSTDTQYF.

This chain links TRBV5-1 with TRBJ2-4; TRBD1 is a possible D gene (6 bases). CDR3 length: 13 residues. Trimming took off 0 bases at V and 6 bases at J, with 7 bases between the two ends. CDR1 SGHRS and CDR2 YFSETQ come from the germline V gene. The DNA of the CDR3 is TGCGCCAGCAGCTTGGAACAGGGAAACATTCAGTACTTC. This encodes CASSLEQGNIQYF.

The gene calls are TRBV29-1 and TRBJ2-1; maybe TRBD2 (6 bases). Germline V CDR1 and CDR2: SQVTM, ANQGSEA. V gave up 2 bases and J gave up 4 bases, with 12 bases separating them. This CDR3 has 14 amino acids. This chain's CDR3 is CSVERRGQYNEQFF. Written as DNA, the CDR3 is TGCAGCGTTGAAAGGAGGGGTCAATACAATGAGCAGTTCTTC.

This clonotype was found a few times. The chain is built from TRBV29-1 and TRBJ2-7, with D unresolved. Germline CDR1 SQVTM, CDR2 ANQGSEA. This CDR3 is 14 amino acids long. Trimming took 6 bases from V and 3 from J, leaving 18 bases between them. In DNA form, the CDR3 reads TGCAGCGTGGTTGGTTCGGATCAATTCTACGAGCAGTACTTC. Protein: CSVVGSDQFYEQYF.

The chain has TRBV23-1 and TRBJ1-5, with a possible D match to TRBD1 (5 bases). TRBV23-1 is an open reading frame whose function is uncertain. The CDR3 is made up of 17 amino acids. Between the trimmed V and J ends, which lost 1 base and 3 bases, there was a span of 16 bases. This chain's CDR3 is CASSQYWGRSFNQPQHF. Here the CDR3 DNA reads TGCGCCAGCAGTCAATACTGGGGCAGGAGCTTCAATCAGCCCCAGCATTTT.

A single count supports this clonotype. This rearrangement joins TRBV6-5 to TRBJ1-4; TRBD1 aligns across 10 bases. Germline-derived CDR1 and CDR2 are MNHEY and SVGAGI. With V trimmed by 1 base and J by 8 bases, 7 bases remained unmatched. CDR3 length: 16 amino acids. CDR3 region: CASSYFPWDRGEKLFF. As DNA, the CDR3 is TGTGCCAGCAGTTACTTTCCTTGGGACAGGGGAGAAAAACTGTTTTTT.

This clonotype showed up just a few times. The V call is TRBV27, the J call TRBJ1-6; D remains ambiguous. The CDR3 has 15 residues. The V end lost 0 bases, the J end lost 7 bases, and 10 bases lay between the germline ends. Germline V gene sequence: CDR1 MNHEY, CDR2 SMNVEV (reference sequence). For the CDR3, the DNA is TGTGCCAGCAGTTTATCGGCTGGGATCAATTCACCCCTCCACTTT. It encodes CASSLSAGINSPLHF.

The chain links TRBV19 to TRBJ2-1; 15 nucleotides agree with TRBD2. The CDR3 has 17 amino acids. J gave up 6 bases and V 1 base, and 4 bases lay outside the gene matches. CDR1 is LNHDA and CDR2 is SQIVND in the germline V gene (reference sequence). CDR3 region: CASSIVGLAGGSNEQFF. In DNA form, the CDR3 reads TGTGCCAGTAGTATAGTAGGACTAGCGGGGGGGTCCAATGAGCAGTTCTTC.

The chain couples TRBV21-1 to TRBJ2-4. TRBV21-1 is annotated as a pseudogene. The CDR3 is 12 residues long. This chain's CDR3 is CASSRTQNIQYF. CDR3 nucleotide sequence: TGTGCCAGCAGCCGGACCCAAAACATTCAGTACTTC.

This clonotype was observed many times. The chain recombines TRBV20-1 with TRBJ2-7; 11 positions agree with TRBD2. CDR1 and CDR2 from the germline V gene are DFQATT and SNEGSKA (reference sequence). The CDR3 contains 15 residues. With 3 bases clipped from V and 1 base from J, the junction kept 5 bases outside the gene matches. The CDR3 sequence is CSASPTSGESYEQYF. DNA of the CDR3: TGCAGTGCTAGCCCGACTAGCGGGGAATCCTACGAGCAGTACTTC.

The chain carries TRBV4-1 and TRBJ2-7; D is undetermined. The CDR3 sequence is 17 residues long. Trimming removed 2 bases at V and 0 bases at J, with 17 bases between. Germline values: CDR1 MGHRA, CDR2 YSYEKL. Written as DNA, the CDR3 is TGCGCCAGCAGCCAACCTCTTTCCGCGACGAGCTCCTACGAGCAGTACTTC. Its protein is CASSQPLSATSSYEQYF.

The chain links TRBV12-3 or TRBV12-4 to TRBJ2-7; possibly TRBD1 or TRBD2 for D (5 bases each). Trimming removed 6 bases from V and 3 bases from J, with 12 bases in between. This CDR3 has 13 residues. CDR3 in amino acids: CASRMGEGYEQYF. The CDR3 DNA reads as TGTGCCAGCAGAATGGGGGAAGGCTACGAGCAGTACTTC.

V and J are TRBV12-3 or TRBV12-4 and TRBJ2-7, with a tentative D call TRBD1 (7 bases). The CDR3 totals 14 residues. With 3 bases removed from V and 5 bases from J, the gap between germline ends came to 14 bases. CDR3 residues: CASSLTQGTDEQYF. Here the CDR3 DNA reads TGTGCCAGCAGTTTGACACAGGGGACTGACGAGCAGTACTTC.

The chain carries TRBV12-3 or TRBV12-4 and TRBJ1-2; a weak D match, TRBD1 (5 bases). V lost 1 base and J lost 4, with 10 bases in between. The CDR3 loop spans 14 amino acids. CDR3 sequence: CASSLEPRGYGYTF. For the CDR3, the DNA is TGTGCCAGCAGTTTAGAGCCAAGGGGCTATGGCTACACCTTC.

This clonotype was recorded many times. The CDR3 DNA reads TGCAGTGCCAGCGGGGGTACTAGCACAGATACGCAGTATTTT. It codes for CSASGGTSTDTQYF. The chain recombines TRBV20-1 with TRBJ2-3; the match to TRBD2 covers 8 bases. Germline-derived CDR1 and CDR2 are DFQATT and SNEGSKA (reference sequence). V gave up 6 bases and J gave up 0 bases; unmatched junction bases: 5. The CDR3 consists of 14 residues.

This chain links TRBV5-5 with TRBJ2-5; D not certain. This CDR3 spans 15 amino acids. V was clipped by 4 bases and J by 3 bases, with 16 bases between them. Per the germline V gene, CDR1 is SGHKS and CDR2 is YYEKEE (reference sequence). The CDR3 DNA reads TGTGCCAGCAGCCGTAGGGCGTGGTTCGAAGAGACCCAGTACTTC. Protein product: CASSRRAWFEETQYF.

This clonotype has just a few counts. The V and J genes are TRBV29-1 and TRBJ2-1; D remains ambiguous. The CDR3 sequence is 11 residues long. The germline V gene has CDR1 SQVTM and CDR2 ANQGSEA. Trimming stripped 3 bases from V and 10 bases from J, with 10 bases between. The CDR3 protein is CSVEKVHEQFF. Here the CDR3 DNA reads TGCAGCGTTGAGAAGGTTCACGAGCAGTTCTTC.

The CDR3 sequence: CASRLGEGAMRGYTF. The CDR3 DNA reads as TGTGCCAGCAGACTTGGGGAAGGGGCGATGAGAGGCTACACCTTC. The chain joins TRBV6-1 to TRBJ1-2; D is possibly TRBD1 (5 bases). Trimming pared 6 bases from V and 8 bases from J, leaving 22 bases between. Germline V gene sequence: CDR1 MNHNS, CDR2 SASEGT. CDR3 length: 15 residues.